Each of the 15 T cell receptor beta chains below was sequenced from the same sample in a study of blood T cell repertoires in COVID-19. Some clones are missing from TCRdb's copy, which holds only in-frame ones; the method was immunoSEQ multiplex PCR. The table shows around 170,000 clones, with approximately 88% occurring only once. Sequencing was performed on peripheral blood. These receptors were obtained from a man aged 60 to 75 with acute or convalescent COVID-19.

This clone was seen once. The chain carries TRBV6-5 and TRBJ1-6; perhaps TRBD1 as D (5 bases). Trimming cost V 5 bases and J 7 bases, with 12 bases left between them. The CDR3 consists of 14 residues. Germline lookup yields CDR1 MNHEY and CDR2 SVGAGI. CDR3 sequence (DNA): TGTGCCAGCAGTCGTCGGACATCCAATTCACCCCTCCACTTT. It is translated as CASSRRTSNSPLHF.

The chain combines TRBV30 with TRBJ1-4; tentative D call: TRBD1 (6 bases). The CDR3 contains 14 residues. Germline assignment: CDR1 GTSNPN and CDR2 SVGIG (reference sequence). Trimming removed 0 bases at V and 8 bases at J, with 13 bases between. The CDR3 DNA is TGTGCCTGGAGTGTGAACAGGGTCGGAGAAAAACTGTTTTTT. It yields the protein CAWSVNRVGEKLFF.

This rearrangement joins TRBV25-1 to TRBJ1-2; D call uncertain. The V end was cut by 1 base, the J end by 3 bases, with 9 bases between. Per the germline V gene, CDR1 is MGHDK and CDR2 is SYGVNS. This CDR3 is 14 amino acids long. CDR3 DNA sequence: TGTGCCAGCAGTGAATTTGGGCAGCACTATGGCTACACCTTC. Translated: CASSEFGQHYGYTF.

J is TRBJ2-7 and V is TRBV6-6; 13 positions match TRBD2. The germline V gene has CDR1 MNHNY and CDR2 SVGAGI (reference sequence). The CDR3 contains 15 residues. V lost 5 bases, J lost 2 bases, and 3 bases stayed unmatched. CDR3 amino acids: CASSTTSGGAYEQYF. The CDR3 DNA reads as TGTGCCAGCAGTACAACTAGCGGGGGGGCCTACGAGCAGTACTTC.

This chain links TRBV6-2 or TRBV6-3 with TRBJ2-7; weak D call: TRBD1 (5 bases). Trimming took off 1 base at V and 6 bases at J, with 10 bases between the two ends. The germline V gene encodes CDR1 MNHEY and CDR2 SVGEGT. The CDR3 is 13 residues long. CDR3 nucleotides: TGTGCCAGCAGTTACTTGGGGCCCGGCGAGCAGTACTTC. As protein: CASSYLGPGEQYF.

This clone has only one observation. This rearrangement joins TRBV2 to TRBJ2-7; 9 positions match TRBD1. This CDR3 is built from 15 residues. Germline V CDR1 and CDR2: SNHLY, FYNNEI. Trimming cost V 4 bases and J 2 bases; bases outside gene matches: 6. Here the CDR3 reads CASSVDRGRAYEQYF. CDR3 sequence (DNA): TGTGCCAGCAGTGTGGACAGGGGAAGGGCCTACGAGCAGTACTTC.

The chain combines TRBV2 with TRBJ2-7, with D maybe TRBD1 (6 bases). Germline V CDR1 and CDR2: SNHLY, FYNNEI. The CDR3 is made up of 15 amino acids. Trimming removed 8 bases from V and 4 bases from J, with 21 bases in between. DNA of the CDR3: TGTGCCAGCTCCGCCCTGGACAGTGGACCTTACGAGCAGTACTTC. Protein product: CASSALDSGPYEQYF.

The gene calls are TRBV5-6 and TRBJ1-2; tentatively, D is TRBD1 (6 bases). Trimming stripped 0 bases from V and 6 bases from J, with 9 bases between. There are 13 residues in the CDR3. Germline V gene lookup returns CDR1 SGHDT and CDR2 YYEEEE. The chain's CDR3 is CASSLDRVDGYTF. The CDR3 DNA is TGTGCCAGCAGCTTGGACAGGGTGGATGGCTACACCTTC.

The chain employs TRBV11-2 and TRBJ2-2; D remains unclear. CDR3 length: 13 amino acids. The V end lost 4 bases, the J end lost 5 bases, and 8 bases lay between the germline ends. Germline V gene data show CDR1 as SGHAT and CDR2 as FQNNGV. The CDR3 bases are TGTGCCAGCAGCTCCCCGAGGACCGGGGAGCTGTTTTTT. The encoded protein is CASSSPRTGELFF.

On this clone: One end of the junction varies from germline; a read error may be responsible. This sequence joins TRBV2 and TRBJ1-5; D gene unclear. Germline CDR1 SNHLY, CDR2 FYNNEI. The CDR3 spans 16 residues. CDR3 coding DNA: TGTGCCAGCAGTGAAGGTGAAGCCATTAGCCATCAGCCCCAGCATTTT. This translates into CASSEGEAISHQPQHF.

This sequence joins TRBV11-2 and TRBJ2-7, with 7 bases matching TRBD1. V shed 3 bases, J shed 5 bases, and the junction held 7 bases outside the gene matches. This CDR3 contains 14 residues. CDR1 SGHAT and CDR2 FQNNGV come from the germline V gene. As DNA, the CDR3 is TGTGCCAGCAGCTTGGACAGGAATTCTAACGAGCAGTACTTC. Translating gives CASSLDRNSNEQYF. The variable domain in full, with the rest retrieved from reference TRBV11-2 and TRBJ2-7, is EAGVAQSPRYKIIEKRQSVAFWCNPISGHATLYWYQQILGQGPKLLIQFQNNGVVDDSQLPKDRFSAERLKGVDSTLKIQPAKLEDSAVYLCASSLDRNSNEQYFGPGTRLTVT.

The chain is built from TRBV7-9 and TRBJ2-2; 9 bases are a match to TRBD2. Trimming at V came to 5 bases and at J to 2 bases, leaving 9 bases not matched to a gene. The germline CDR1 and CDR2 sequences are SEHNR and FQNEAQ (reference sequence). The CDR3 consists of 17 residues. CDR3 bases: TGTGCCAGCAGCCCGGCGGCGGGGGGGTTCAACACCGGGGAGCTGTTTTTT. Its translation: CASSPAAGGFNTGELFF.

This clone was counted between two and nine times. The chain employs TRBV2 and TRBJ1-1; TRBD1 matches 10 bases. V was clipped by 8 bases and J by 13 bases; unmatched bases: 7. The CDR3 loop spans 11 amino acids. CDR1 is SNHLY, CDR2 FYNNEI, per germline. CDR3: CASGRDRGVFF. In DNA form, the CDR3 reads TGTGCCAGCGGCCGGGACAGGGGAGTTTTCTTT.

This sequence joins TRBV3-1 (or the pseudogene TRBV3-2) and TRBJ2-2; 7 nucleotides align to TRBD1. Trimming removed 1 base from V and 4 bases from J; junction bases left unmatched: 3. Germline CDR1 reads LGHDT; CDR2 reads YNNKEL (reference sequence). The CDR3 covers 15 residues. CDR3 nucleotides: TGTGCCAGCAGCCAAGCCCCAGGGGGCACCGGGGAGCTGTTTTTT. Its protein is CASSQAPGGTGELFF.

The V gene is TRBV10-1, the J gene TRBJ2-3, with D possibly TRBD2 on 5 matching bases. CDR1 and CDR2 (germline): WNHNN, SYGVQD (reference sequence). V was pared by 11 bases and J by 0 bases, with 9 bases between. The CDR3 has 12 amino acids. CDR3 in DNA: TGCGCCGGTAGCGCAAGCACAGATACGCAGTATTTT. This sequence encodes CAGSASTDTQYF.